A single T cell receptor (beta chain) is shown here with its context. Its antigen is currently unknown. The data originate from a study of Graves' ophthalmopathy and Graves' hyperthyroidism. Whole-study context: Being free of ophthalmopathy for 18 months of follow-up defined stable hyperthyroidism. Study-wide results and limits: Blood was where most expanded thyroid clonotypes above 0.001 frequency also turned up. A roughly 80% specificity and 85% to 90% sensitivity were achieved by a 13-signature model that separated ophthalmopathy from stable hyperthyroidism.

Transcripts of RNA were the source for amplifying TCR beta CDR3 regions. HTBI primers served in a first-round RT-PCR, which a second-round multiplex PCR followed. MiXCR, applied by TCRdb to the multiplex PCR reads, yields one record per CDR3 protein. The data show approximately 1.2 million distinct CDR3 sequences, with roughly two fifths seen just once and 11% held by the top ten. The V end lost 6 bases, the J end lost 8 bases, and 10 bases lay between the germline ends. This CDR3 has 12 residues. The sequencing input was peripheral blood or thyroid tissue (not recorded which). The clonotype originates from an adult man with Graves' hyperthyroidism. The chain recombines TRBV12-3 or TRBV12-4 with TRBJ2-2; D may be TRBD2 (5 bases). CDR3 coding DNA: TGTGCCAGCAGCCCGCGGGTTGGGGAGCTGTTTTTT. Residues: CASSPRVGELFF.